The 22 T cell receptor beta chains given below trace back to one sample, sequenced in a study of control samples from healthy donors and cancer patients. The data were produced by immunoSEQ multiplex PCR, yet TCRdb's version contains in-frame clones alone and is incomplete. In the table there are approximately 70,000 clones, approximately 90% of which are singletons. What was sequenced was PBMCs. The receptors here all came from a woman between 45 and 60 years old with colorectal cancer.

This chain's CDR3 is CPPSARGGARDYGYTF. The CDR3 nucleotides are TGTCCCCCCAGCGCCCGGGGGGGGGCGCGGGACTATGGCTACACCTTC. V gene TRBV9 combines with J gene TRBJ1-2, with D possibly being TRBD1 (6 bases). This CDR3 has 16 amino acids. The germline V gene encodes CDR1 SGDLS and CDR2 YYNGEE.

This clone was seen a single time. The rearrangement joins TRBV2 to TRBJ1-2, with 9 bases identical to TRBD1. Germline values: CDR1 SNHLY, CDR2 FYNNEI. Trimming at V came to 5 bases and at J to 2 bases, leaving 6 bases not matched to a gene. The CDR3 covers 15 residues. The chain's CDR3 is CASSQDRGKNYGYTF. In DNA, the CDR3 is TGTGCCAGCAGTCAGGACAGGGGAAAAAACTATGGCTACACCTTC.

The chain couples TRBV3-1 (or the pseudogene TRBV3-2) to TRBJ1-2; D ambiguous. The CDR3 contains 15 residues. V lost 5 bases to trimming and J lost 4 bases, with 17 bases between them. Germline V gene data show CDR1 as LGHDT and CDR2 as YNNKEL (reference sequence). CDR3 nucleotides: TGTGCCAGCAGCGCCCCTCGCTGGAGGCCCTATGGCTACACCTTC. This translates into CASSAPRWRPYGYTF.

In DNA form, the CDR3 reads TGTGCCAGTAACGACAACAGGGCGTCAGGCTATGGCTACACCTTC. Protein product: CASNDNRASGYGYTF. This chain uses TRBV19 with TRBJ1-2; perhaps TRBD1 as D (6 bases). Trimming removed 7 bases from V and 4 bases from J, with 19 bases in between. From germline, CDR1 is LNHDA and CDR2 SQIVND (reference sequence). The CDR3 is 15 amino acids.

V usage is TRBV6-1 and J usage is TRBJ1-2; D is ambiguous. Looked up from germline, CDR1 is MNHNS and CDR2 is SASEGT. This CDR3 has 13 residues. V was pared by 1 base and J by 5 bases, with 8 bases between. CDR3 sequence (DNA): TGTGCCAGCAGTGAAGAGGCAGTTTATGGCTACACCTTC. Translated, it gives CASSEEAVYGYTF.

J is TRBJ1-5 and V is TRBV2; D uncertain. The germline CDR1 and CDR2 sequences are SNHLY and FYNNEI. V was pared by 4 bases and J by 5 bases, with 12 bases between. The CDR3 totals 14 residues. DNA of the CDR3: TGTGCCAGCAGTGTTTTTGAGGCGGATCAGCCCCAGCATTTT. Its protein product is CASSVFEADQPQHF.

This chain uses TRBV11-2 with TRBJ2-7, with 7 bases aligning to TRBD1. The CDR3 runs to 18 residues. J was trimmed by 2 bases and V by 5 bases; bases with no gene match: 18. CDR1 is SGHAT, CDR2 FQNNGV, per germline. This CDR3 reads CASSPSSDSGTATYEQYF. CDR3 in DNA: TGTGCCAGCAGCCCCAGCTCCGACTCCGGGACAGCAACCTACGAGCAGTACTTC.

DNA of the CDR3: TGTGCCAGCAGCGGTCCGGGGGGAGCGAACACCGGGGAGCTGTTTTTT. Its translation: CASSGPGGANTGELFF. The V call is TRBV7-7, the J call TRBJ2-2; 7 bases are shared with TRBD2. From germline, CDR1 is SSHAT and CDR2 FNYEAQ (reference sequence). The CDR3 contains 16 residues. V lost 5 bases and J lost 0; bases outside the gene matches: 6.

The chain is built from TRBV2 and TRBJ2-3, with 13 bases identical to TRBD2. The germline CDR1 and CDR2 sequences are SNHLY and FYNNEI. The CDR3 has 18 amino acids. V lost 6 bases and J lost 1; bases outside the gene matches: 10. The CDR3 spells CASRSGLAGEWGTDTQYF. The CDR3 region has the DNA TGTGCCAGCAGATCAGGACTAGCGGGAGAATGGGGCACAGATACGCAGTATTTT.

This rearrangement joins TRBV27 to TRBJ1-2; D ambiguous. Trimming pared 5 bases from V and 8 bases from J, leaving 15 bases between. Germline assignment: CDR1 MNHEY and CDR2 SMNVEV (reference sequence). The CDR3 runs 13 residues. CDR3 sequence: CASSPSLEGGYTF. In nucleotides, the CDR3 is TGTGCCAGCAGTCCCTCGTTGGAGGGAGGCTACACCTTC.

The chain uses TRBV5-6 and TRBJ1-1; D is ambiguous. This CDR3 is built from 13 residues. Germline CDR1 SGHDT, CDR2 YYEEEE. The V gene lost 2 bases and the J gene lost 1 base, with 6 bases spanning the gap. The DNA for the CDR3 is TGTGCCAGCAGCTTTTCCACGAACACTGAAGCTTTCTTT. The encoded protein is CASSFSTNTEAFF.

The rearrangement links TRBV11-2 to TRBJ2-7, with 10 bases that match TRBD1. Germline trimming cut 3 bases from V and 3 bases from J; bases unmatched to any gene: 2. The CDR3 covers 14 residues. Germline assignment: CDR1 SGHAT and CDR2 FQNNGV. The CDR3 DNA follows: TGTGCCAGCAGCTTGGACAGGGGGTTCTACGAGCAGTACTTC. Amino acid sequence: CASSLDRGFYEQYF.

The chain employs TRBV20-1 and TRBJ1-2; TRBD1 might be the D (5 bases). CDR1 and CDR2 (germline): DFQATT, SNEGSKA (reference sequence). The CDR3 has 11 amino acids. V lost 5 bases and J lost 8, with 12 bases in between. CDR3: CSAVDGTGYTF. DNA for the CDR3: TGCAGTGCTGTGGACGGGACGGGCTACACCTTC.

There are a few counts of this clone. This chain uses TRBV9 with TRBJ2-5; 8 nucleotides agree with TRBD1. The CDR3 sequence is 17 residues long. V trimming: 0 bases; J trimming: 4 bases; junction bases outside the gene matches: 11. CDR1 SGDLS and CDR2 YYNGEE come from the germline V gene. CDR3 nucleotides: TGTGCCAGCAGCGTAGGGTTCGGACAGGGAACAGGAGAGACCCAGTACTTC. It specifies CASSVGFGQGTGETQYF. Looking up the rest from reference TRBV9 and TRBJ2-5 gives the full variable domain: DSGVTQTPKHLITATGQRVTLRCSPRSGDLSVYWYQQSLDQGLQFLIQYYNGEERAKGNILERFSAQQFPDLHSELNLSSLELGDSALYFCASSVGFGQGTGETQYFGPGTRLLVL.

This chain connects TRBV2 to TRBJ1-5, with a possible D match to TRBD1 (6 bases). The length of the CDR3 is 15 residues. From germline, CDR1 is SNHLY and CDR2 FYNNEI. V was shortened by 1 base and J by 5 bases, with 12 bases between the two germline ends. The CDR3, as DNA: TGTGCCAGCAGTGAAGACAGGCAGGGGCATCAGCCCCAGCATTTT. Translated, it gives CASSEDRQGHQPQHF.

This chain uses TRBV28 with TRBJ2-6, with a weak D call TRBD1 (7 bases). The CDR3 covers 18 residues. CDR1 and CDR2 (germline): MDHEN, SYDVKM. The V gene lost 3 bases and the J gene lost 0 bases, with 15 bases spanning the gap. The CDR3 DNA sequence: TGTGCCAGCAGTTTCTTGGCGGGACAGAACTCTGGGGCCAACGTCCTGACTTTC. This sequence encodes CASSFLAGQNSGANVLTF.

The CDR3 coding sequence is TGTGCCAGCAGCCCAGGGGGCACAGATACGCAGTATTTT. Translating gives CASSPGGTDTQYF. V usage is TRBV28 and J usage is TRBJ2-3, with D perhaps TRBD1 (6 bases). Trimming pared 6 bases from V and 1 base from J, leaving 8 bases between. The CDR3 extends over 13 amino acids. The germline V gene encodes CDR1 MDHEN and CDR2 SYDVKM.

The chain carries TRBV6-1 and TRBJ2-7; TRBD1 aligns across 9 bases. CDR3 size: 16 residues. V shed 3 bases, J shed 0 bases, and the junction held 6 bases outside the gene matches. Germline V gene data show CDR1 as MNHNS and CDR2 as SASEGT. The CDR3 here is CASSERTGVFSYEQYF. CDR3 coding DNA: TGTGCCAGCAGTGAGCGGACAGGGGTTTTCTCCTACGAGCAGTACTTC.

This clone was found once. This sequence joins TRBV6-1 and TRBJ2-3; a possible D gene is TRBD2 (5 bases). V was pared by 3 bases and J by 8 bases, with 18 bases between. The V gene's germline CDR1 is MNHNS and CDR2 SASEGT. The CDR3 runs to 15 residues. CDR3 in DNA: TGTGCCAGCAGTGATTATGCGGGTGTAAGTGGTACGCAGTATTTT. Encoded protein: CASSDYAGVSGTQYF.

J is TRBJ2-3 and V is TRBV19, with 9 bases matching TRBD2. V shed 4 bases and J 6 bases; nucleotides not matched to a gene: 11. The CDR3 extends over 16 amino acids. Germline lookup yields CDR1 LNHDA and CDR2 SQIVND (reference sequence). Here the CDR3 DNA reads TGTGCCAGTAGTACTGGCGGGGGGGCCACTTTGGATACGCAGTATTTT. Its translation: CASSTGGGATLDTQYF.

This rearrangement joins TRBV5-1 to TRBJ2-7; no definite D call. V gave up 4 bases and J gave up 3 bases, with 11 bases separating them. This CDR3 has 13 residues. CDR1 and CDR2 from the germline V gene are SGHRS and YFSETQ. CDR3 coding DNA: TGCGCCAGCAGCGACAATTCATACTACGAGCAGTACTTC. This codes for CASSDNSYYEQYF.

The chain joins TRBV27 to TRBJ2-7, with 10 bases fitting TRBD1. The CDR3 is made up of 15 amino acids. V lost 6 bases to trimming and J lost 1 base; unmatched junction nucleotides: 6. Germline CDR1 MNHEY, CDR2 SMNVEV (reference sequence). Here the CDR3 DNA reads TGTGCCAGCAGCCTGGGACAGGGGACGTCCTACGAGCAGTACTTC. It encodes CASSLGQGTSYEQYF.